This TCR beta chain was observed in a study of blood T cell repertoires in COVID-19 (dated by TCRdb to 2020 to 2021). As for the study more broadly: The collaborator samples originated in the United States, Italy and Spain and spanned the acute and convalescent phases of COVID-19. The prospective study material was composed of cDNA or gDNA derived from T cells, B-cell-depleted T cells, or PBMCs. Subjects who had been exposed to COVID-19, were actively infected with it, or had recovered from it provided the deeply sampled blood TCRbeta repertoires that made up the dataset. The repertoires were released in a freely available public database intended as a resource for research on the immune response to SARS-CoV-2. The samples were drawn from two sources: the first 160 participants of the ongoing ImmuneRACE study, and 1,254 subjects contributed by 6 global collaborators. Nearly every sample came with metadata listing a de-identified subject ID, COVID-19 status, age in years and sex. Where available, HLA class I and class II types were taken from metadata supplied by the sample provider and were not determined by assay-based typing. Findings and caveats that apply to the study as a whole: Clinical and demographic metadata were provided uncurated, with the amount varying by source and participant.

CDR1 and CDR2 (SGHRS, YFSETQ) derive from the germline V gene. Trimming costs V 7 bases and J 2 bases, and their ends lie 9 bases apart. Spanning cysteine to phenylalanine, the CDR3 consists of 13 amino acids. The DNA shown is the 39-base CDR3, in frame from base 1. For this clone: This receptor's antigen is unknown. The input lacks base qualities; no much larger clone sits a single base away.

Participants in the prospective study were aged roughly 18 to 95 years, lived in about two dozen United States geographic areas, and enrolled through a virtual design. To assign participants to cohorts, the prospective study relied on clinical history that participants themselves reported in a screening survey and a study questionnaire. For ImmuneRACE Cohort 3, a participant was defined as recovered based on two consecutive negative NP/OP PCR tests, clearance by a healthcare professional, or resolution of symptoms. In the prospective study, whole blood, serum and a nasopharyngeal or oropharyngeal swab were collected from each participant by mobile phlebotomists. Prospective study participants could optionally give additional blood draws and questionnaires over an approximately 2-month period. Before DNA extraction, prospective study blood samples were shipped either frozen or at room temperature.

TCRbeta CDR3 regions were amplified from genomic DNA using the immunoSEQ Assay, a bias-controlled multiplex PCR. The study's own analysis went as follows. Within the assay, amplification of reference gene primers was used to estimate how many nucleated cells each sample contained. To quantify the absolute abundance of each unique TCRbeta CDR3 rearrangement, sequence reads were collapsed and filtered. For each sample, productive Simpson clonality was calculated as the square root of Simpson's diversity index across productive rearrangements. TCRdb provides this immuneACCESS table in a form limited to in-frame rearrangements. Some clones are lacking; in checked studies, under half of them reflect an unresolved V gene, and why the rest are absent is not known. That table gives V, J and clone size, and the DNA gave D and trimming. The sample table contains 250,000 or so clones; only one count was recorded for around 90% of them. 1.6% of the sample lies in the top ten.

The rearrangement combines TRBV5-1 with TRBJ1-4; matching of 6 bases hints at TRBD1 as the D gene. What was sequenced was PBMCs or T cells enriched from blood (not recorded which). The sequence was collected from a woman aged 50 to 60 who had recovered from COVID-19. Here the CDR3 is given as CASRDITNEKLFF. The nucleotides read TGCGCCAGCCGGGACATTACTAATGAAAAACTGTTTTTT.